These 7 T cell receptor beta chains came from one sample sequenced in a study of PD-1 blockade in classical Hodgkin lymphoma. Profiled with immunoSEQ multiplex PCR; TCRdb holds only in-frame clones, not every one. The repertoire has roughly 35,000 clones, more than 85% of them found once; the top ten carry roughly 0.27%. Time point specified: cycle 4 day 1 (C4D1), after more than five weeks of nivolumab. The patients all showed relapse after autologous stem cell transplantation, while their brentuximab vedotin exposure varied. The study purified CD4+ T cells from thawed PBMCs using magnetic negative selection. Sequencing used CD4+ T cells from blood, obtained before the fourth cycle of nivolumab. These receptor sequences come from a human donor with classical Hodgkin lymphoma.

The rearrangement uses TRBV25-1 and TRBJ2-3; D is uncertain. The ends were cut back, 3 bases at V and 7 bases at J, with 14 bases in the middle. CDR1 is MGHDK, CDR2 SYGVNS, per germline. CDR3 size: 14 residues. The CDR3 DNA reads as TGTGCCAGCAGTGACCCCTCAGGTGTGAATACGCAGTATTTT. Its protein product is CASSDPSGVNTQYF.

In this sample, this clone turned up once. V and J are TRBV6-1 and TRBJ1-2; a possible D gene is TRBD1 (6 bases). CDR3 length equals 14 residues. The ends were cut back, 6 bases at V and 4 bases at J, with 15 bases in the middle. Germline CDR1 and CDR2: MNHNS and SASEGT. Here the CDR3 reads CASRGLGGPYGYTF. CDR3 nucleotide sequence: TGTGCCAGCAGAGGTCTGGGGGGCCCCTATGGCTACACCTTC.

This sequence joins TRBV19 and TRBJ2-5; D might be TRBD1 (6 bases). Matching the DNA end better, TRBJ2-7 makes the J call doubtful. The CDR3 has 14 amino acids. Germline V lookup: CDR1 LNHDA, CDR2 SQIVND (reference sequence). The chain's CDR3 is CASSFLTGTYEQYF. In DNA form, the CDR3 reads TGTGCCAGTAGCTTTTTGACAGGAACCTACGAGCAGTACTTC.

This chain links TRBV7-8 with TRBJ2-7; 11 bases fit TRBD2. Germline assignment: CDR1 SGHVS and CDR2 FQNEAQ. The CDR3 runs to 17 residues. V was pared by 0 bases and J by 0 bases, with 4 bases of the junction left unmatched. The CDR3 loop is CASSLAVLAGGSYEQYF. DNA of the CDR3: TGTGCCAGCAGCTTAGCAGTGCTAGCGGGAGGCTCCTACGAGCAGTACTTC.

V gene TRBV7-2 combines with J gene TRBJ2-6; D is ambiguous. Germline lookup yields CDR1 SGHTA and CDR2 FQGNSA. This CDR3 spans 15 amino acids. V was cut by 5 bases and J by 0 bases, with 8 bases left in between. The CDR3 nucleotides read TGTGCCAGCAGCCGGTTGGGCTCTGGGGCCAACGTCCTGACTTTC. Encoded protein: CASSRLGSGANVLTF.

This rearrangement joins TRBV25-1 to TRBJ2-1; D is ambiguous. The CDR3 has 13 amino acids. The V and J ends lost 1 base and 6 bases respectively, with 7 bases between them. The germline gives CDR1 MGHDK, CDR2 SYGVNS. DNA of the CDR3: TGTGCCAGCAGTGAATTCGGGCGCAATGAGCAGTTCTTC. Translated, it gives CASSEFGRNEQFF.

The chain has TRBV2 and TRBJ1-2, with D perhaps TRBD1 (6 bases). CDR3 length: 16 amino acids. Per germline, CDR1 SNHLY and CDR2 FYNNEI. V was pared by 5 bases and J by 5 bases, with 21 bases between. The CDR3 sequence: CASSQLEGERGYGYTF. CDR3 coding DNA: TGTGCCAGCAGTCAACTCGAGGGGGAGAGAGGTTATGGCTACACCTTC.